This T cell receptor beta chain came from a study of T-cell reconstitution after alpha-beta-depleted transplantation in children. Study-level results: Where alpha-beta T cells came from about two months after transplant was reportedly several hundred expanded graft clones.

Unique molecular identifiers were used to barcode this TCRbeta library. TCRdb re-analysed the PCR reads in MiXCR, keeping a single row per CDR3 protein. This sample has approximately 800,000 distinct CDR3 sequences; roughly 16% occur once, and the top ten carry around 4.5%. Only a few counts were recorded for this clonotype. Its antigen is currently unknown. The CDR3 sequence is 14 residues long. Germline values: CDR1 LGHDT, CDR2 YNNKEL (reference sequence). Trimming took off 2 bases at V and 1 base at J, with 8 bases between the two ends. The chain is built from TRBV3-1 and TRBJ1-1; D possibly corresponds to TRBD1 (5 bases). This receptor was taken from a male patient younger than 18 who had a stem cell transplant for acute lymphoblastic leukemia, so the T cells may come from the graft donor. Source: PBMCs, mostly from graft donor cells, taken 360 days after TCRalphabeta/CD19-depleted stem cell transplant. CDR3: CASSQRGKNTEAFF. The CDR3 DNA reads as TGTGCCAGCAGCCAACGGGGCAAGAACACTGAAGCTTTCTTT.